Sequencing of this T cell receptor beta chain was carried out in a study of T cell repertoires in aging, cancer and after chemotherapy. Multiplex touch-down PCR with TRB-A/B primers amplified rearranged V-D-J TRB sequences. Via MiXCR, TCRdb re-called the multiplex PCR reads, giving one row per CDR3 protein. The data show thousands of distinct CDR3 sequences, less than 20% seen once. Amplification of TCR beta used genomic DNA extracted from peripheral blood. Overall study findings and caveats: Loss of evenness, beyond lost richness, contributed to age-related TCR diversity decline in cancer patients.

Note on this clonotype: Its cognate antigen is unknown. A much bigger clone sits one base away, suggesting this may be a read error.

This CDR3 has 14 residues. V was trimmed by 2 bases and J by 3 bases, leaving 10 bases between them. Germline assignment: CDR1 MNHEY and CDR2 SVGAGI. The sequenced material came from blood. This receptor was taken from a human donor with a solid tumor. The chain recombines TRBV6-5 with TRBJ1-1; D is unclear. The CDR3 coding sequence is TGTGCCAGCAGTTACGAGAGGCGATACACTGAAGCTTTCTTT. Translation: CASSYERRYTEAFF.